The 27 T cell receptor beta chains in this list originate from one sample, sequenced in a study of shared clonotypes between healthy human individuals. Sequencing was performed with immunoSEQ multiplex PCR; in TCRdb, only in-frame clones are kept and a portion is missing. The sample has fewer than 600,000 clones, 79% seen once. Specimen: PBMCs. Source of these receptors: a woman aged 40 to 55 in good health. Some clones in this sample may be carry-over from other donors' samples.

The genes are TRBV30 and TRBJ2-1, with 8 bases matching TRBD2. The junction had 11 bases not matched to a gene; V was cut back by 5 bases and J by 8 bases. The CDR3 loop spans 14 amino acids. The germline V gene has CDR1 GTSNPN and CDR2 SVGIG (reference sequence). This chain's CDR3 is CAWALGLESDEQFF. Here the CDR3 DNA reads TGTGCCTGGGCCTTGGGACTAGAGAGTGATGAGCAGTTCTTC.

A single count supports this clone. The rearrangement links TRBV5-1 to TRBJ2-3, with TRBD2 as a possible D gene (6 bases). V shed 0 bases and J shed 2 bases, with 13 bases lying between them. The CDR3 length is 16 residues. Germline V gene lookup returns CDR1 SGHRS and CDR2 YFSETQ. The CDR3 nucleotides are TGCGCCAGCAGCTTGGTAACGGGAGCTCACACAGATACGCAGTATTTT. Its protein product is CASSLVTGAHTDTQYF.

The J gene is TRBJ1-1, the V gene TRBV5-1; possible D gene TRBD1, 5 bases. CDR1 and CDR2 from the germline V gene are SGHRS and YFSETQ. The ends were cut back, 4 bases at V and 1 base at J, with 8 bases in the middle. This CDR3 is built from 13 residues. The CDR3, as DNA: TGCGCCAGCAGCCTGGACACGAACACTGAAGCTTTCTTT. Protein sequence: CASSLDTNTEAFF.

The J gene is TRBJ1-1, the V gene TRBV7-8; D may be TRBD1 (5 bases). The CDR3 loop spans 13 amino acids. Looked up from germline, CDR1 is SGHVS and CDR2 is FQNEAQ. Trimming left V 5 bases short and J 6 bases short, with 13 bases between. CDR3 in DNA: TGTGCCAGCAGCCCCAGGGCTATTGCTGAAGCTTTCTTT. Encoded protein: CASSPRAIAEAFF.

This clone was seen only a few times. V gene TRBV7-7 combines with J gene TRBJ1-1, with unresolved D. The CDR3 consists of 13 residues. Germline CDR1 and CDR2: SSHAT and FNYEAQ (reference sequence). The V gene lost 5 bases and the J gene lost 0 bases, with 7 bases spanning the gap. CDR3: CASSLSLNTEAFF. The CDR3 DNA sequence: TGTGCCAGCAGCCTGTCTCTGAACACTGAAGCTTTCTTT.

The CDR3: CASSLAGYTEAFF. In nucleotides, the CDR3 is TGTGCCAGCAGCCTGGCAGGCTACACTGAAGCTTTCTTT. V gene TRBV14 combines with J gene TRBJ1-1; D unresolved. Germline V gene lookup returns CDR1 SGHDN and CDR2 FVKESK. V was cut by 4 bases and J by 3 bases, with 9 bases left in between. The CDR3 extends over 13 amino acids.

The chain couples TRBV7-8 to TRBJ1-1, with D perhaps matching TRBD1 (5 bases). Germline V gene sequence: CDR1 SGHVS, CDR2 FQNEAQ. The CDR3 has 16 residues. Trimming cost V 4 bases and J 10 bases, with 25 bases left between them. The CDR3 DNA reads TGTGCCAGCAGCTCCTATAGCCCCGGGGAACCGGGGGGAGCTTTCTTT. Amino acids: CASSSYSPGEPGGAFF.

The V gene is TRBV5-4, the J gene TRBJ1-4, with TRBD1 identical over 10 bases. Germline V gives CDR1 SGHNT, CDR2 YYREEE (reference sequence). V dropped 4 bases and J dropped 4; count of bases not matched to a gene: 4. CDR3 length: 15 amino acids. This chain's CDR3 is CASSPTGGVNEKLFF. In nucleotides, the CDR3 is TGTGCCAGCAGCCCGACAGGGGGCGTTAATGAAAAACTGTTTTTT. Full variable domain (outside the CDR3, taken from reference TRBV5-4 and TRBJ1-4): ETGVTQSPTHLIKTRGQQVTLRCSSQSGHNTVSWYQQALGQGPQFIFQYYREEENGRGNFPPRFSGLQFPNYSSELNVNALELDDSALYLCASSPTGGVNEKLFFGSGTQLSVL.

The V call is TRBV7-9, the J call TRBJ1-4; tentative D call: TRBD1 (5 bases). V lost 5 bases to trimming and J lost 11 bases, with 12 bases between them. In germline, CDR1 is SEHNR, CDR2 FQNEAQ (reference sequence). The CDR3 has 12 residues. The CDR3 nucleotides read TGTGCCAGCAGCCTTTATGGGGGGAAACTGTTTTTT. Residues: CASSLYGGKLFF.

This clone was picked up a small number of times. Additional DNA sequences in this sample encode the identical CDR3. The rearrangement joins TRBV28 to TRBJ1-2, with D unresolved. This CDR3 has 12 amino acids. Germline loops: CDR1 MDHEN, CDR2 SYDVKM. Trimming removed 3 bases at V and 6 bases at J, with 8 bases between. This CDR3 is CASSFLGNGYTF. In DNA, the CDR3 is TGTGCCAGCAGTTTTTTAGGGAATGGCTACACCTTC.

The chain employs TRBV29-1 and TRBJ2-5; maybe TRBD2 (5 bases). Germline CDR1 and CDR2: SQVTM and ANQGSEA. V lost 6 bases to trimming and J lost 4 bases, with 15 bases between them. This CDR3 has 13 amino acids. In DNA form, the CDR3 reads TGCAGCGTCAGCCTAGCCCGGAGAGAGACCCAGTACTTC. Translating gives CSVSLARRETQYF. Together with reference TRBV29-1 and TRBJ2-5, the CDR3 gives the full variable domain: SAVISQKPSRDICQRGTSLTIQCQVDSQVTMMFWYRQQPGQSLTLIATANQGSEATYESGFVIDKFPISRPNLTFSTLTVSNMSPEDSSIYLCSVSLARRETQYFGPGTRLLVL.

The J gene is TRBJ2-7, the V gene TRBV29-1; 11 positions match TRBD2. The CDR3 runs to 14 residues. Trimming cost V 4 bases and J 3 bases; bases outside gene matches: 5. In germline, CDR1 is SQVTM, CDR2 ANQGSEA. As DNA, the CDR3 is TGCAGCGTTGTACCGGGACTAGCGGTCTACGAGCAGTACTTC. It translates to CSVVPGLAVYEQYF.

The chain joins TRBV6-6 to TRBJ2-7; TRBD2 might be the D (6 bases). Trimming cost V 5 bases and J 1 base, with 15 bases left between them. The CDR3 contains 15 residues. The germline V gene encodes CDR1 MNHNY and CDR2 SVGAGI (reference sequence). CDR3 bases: TGTGCCAGCAGTATATCCCAGCGGGCTTCCTACGAGCAGTACTTC. Translated: CASSISQRASYEQYF.

J is TRBJ2-2 and V is TRBV4-3; D is undetermined. Trimming pared 1 base from V and 1 base from J, leaving 7 bases between. Germline V CDR1 and CDR2: LGHNA, YSLEER. The CDR3 is made up of 15 amino acids. The CDR3 loop reads CASSQGAVNTGELFF. The CDR3 region has the DNA TGCGCCAGCAGCCAAGGGGCTGTGAACACCGGGGAGCTGTTTTTT.

V usage is TRBV11-1 and J usage is TRBJ2-5, with D uncertain. Trimming stripped 6 bases from V and 0 bases from J, with 11 bases between. Germline V lookup: CDR1 SGHAT, CDR2 FQDESV (reference sequence). CDR3 size: 14 residues. CDR3 in amino acids: CASRPRAYQETQYF. The CDR3 DNA reads TGTGCCAGCAGACCACGGGCCTACCAAGAGACCCAGTACTTC.

This clone was counted once. The genes are TRBV9 and TRBJ2-1; 12 nucleotides match TRBD1. The J segment lost 7 bases and the V segment lost 5 bases, leaving 7 bases of the junction unmatched. The CDR3 consists of 15 residues. CDR1 and CDR2 from the germline V gene are SGDLS and YYNGEE. This chain's CDR3 is CASSPGQGAWNEQFF. The CDR3 bases are TGTGCCAGCAGTCCGGGACAGGGGGCATGGAATGAGCAGTTCTTC.

The rearrangement joins TRBV11-3 to TRBJ2-5; the match to TRBD2 covers 7 bases. The germline V gene encodes CDR1 SGHNT and CDR2 YENEEA. The V and J ends lost 5 bases and 6 bases, in that order; junction bases with no gene match: 6. The CDR3 is made up of 13 amino acids. The CDR3 here is CASSPSGGKTQYF. In DNA form, the CDR3 reads TGTGCCAGCAGCCCCTCCGGGGGGAAGACCCAGTACTTC.

The chain combines TRBV2 with TRBJ2-3; D is possibly TRBD1 (5 bases). The ends were cut back, 0 bases at V and 0 bases at J, with 13 bases in the middle. This CDR3 contains 17 residues. CDR1 SNHLY and CDR2 FYNNEI come from the germline V gene. CDR3 protein: CASSEALWGLSTDTQYF. CDR3 sequence (DNA): TGTGCCAGCAGTGAAGCGCTTTGGGGCCTTAGCACAGATACGCAGTATTTT.

As for this clone: The same CDR3 is also encoded by other DNA sequences in this sample. V usage is TRBV5-1 and J usage is TRBJ2-1; the D gene is possibly TRBD1 (5 bases). The CDR3 is 12 residues long. V was shortened by 0 bases and J by 7 bases, with 5 bases between the two germline ends. In germline, CDR1 is SGHRS, CDR2 YFSETQ. In nucleotides, the CDR3 is TGCGCCAGCAGCTTGGAGGGGAATGAGCAGTTCTTC. This gives the protein CASSLEGNEQFF.

This rearrangement joins TRBV28 to TRBJ2-5; D ambiguous. Trimming took off 6 bases at V and 5 bases at J, with 13 bases between the two ends. In germline, CDR1 is MDHEN, CDR2 SYDVKM. This CDR3 is 13 amino acids long. The CDR3: CASSHRVMETQYF. The CDR3 region has the DNA TGTGCCAGCAGCCATAGGGTTATGGAGACCCAGTACTTC.

V usage is TRBV18 and J usage is TRBJ1-2; 7 nucleotides match TRBD1. Germline loops: CDR1 KGHSH, CDR2 LQKENI. V was pared by 6 bases and J by 7 bases, with 11 bases of the junction left unmatched. This CDR3 is 14 amino acids long. The CDR3 DNA reads TGTGCCAGCTCCGAAACCGGGACAGAGAGTGGCTACACCTTC. This translates into CASSETGTESGYTF.

This chain links TRBV7-9 with TRBJ2-7; 9 bases are shared with TRBD2. Germline lookup yields CDR1 SEHNR and CDR2 FQNEAQ (reference sequence). CDR3 length: 16 amino acids. V shed 5 bases, J shed 2 bases, and the junction held 10 bases outside the gene matches. The CDR3 nucleotides read TGTGCCAGCAGCCCCCGGGGCAGCGGGAGGCCCTACGAGCAGTACTTC. Its translation is CASSPRGSGRPYEQYF. The whole variable domain, filled in from reference TRBV7-9 and TRBJ2-7, reads DTGVSQNPRHKITKRGQNVTFRCDPISEHNRLYWYRQTLGQGPEFLTYFQNEAQLEKSRLLSDRFSAERPKGSFSTLEIQRTEQGDSAMYLCASSPRGSGRPYEQYFGPGTRLTVT.

This chain links TRBV28 with TRBJ2-7, with D perhaps TRBD2 (7 bases). Germline loops: CDR1 MDHEN, CDR2 SYDVKM. Between the trimmed V and J ends, which lost 6 bases and 6 bases, there was a span of 18 bases. The CDR3 consists of 14 residues. The CDR3 sequence is CASREGGINSEQYF. The CDR3 DNA is TGTGCCAGCAGAGAGGGGGGGATAAACTCCGAGCAGTACTTC.

A word on this clone: A far larger clone is just one base off, so this is likely a read error. The chain couples TRBV30 to TRBJ1-1; possible D gene TRBD1, 6 bases. The CDR3 consists of 14 residues. Germline V gene sequence: CDR1 GTSNPN, CDR2 SVGIG (reference sequence). The V end was cut by 5 bases, the J end by 6 bases, with 19 bases between. The CDR3 loop reads CAWDDTGGAPEAFF. In DNA form, the CDR3 reads TGTGCCTGGGACGACACTGGGGGGGCCCCTGAAGCTTTCTTT.

This rearrangement joins TRBV9 to TRBJ1-2; D remains ambiguous. The CDR3 is 15 amino acids. V lost 0 bases, J lost 1 base, and 10 bases lay in between. Germline loops: CDR1 SGDLS, CDR2 YYNGEE. The CDR3 coding sequence is TGTGCCAGCAGCGTAGGGGTTTGGGGTAACTATGGCTACACCTTC. This gives the protein CASSVGVWGNYGYTF.

The V call is TRBV13, the J call TRBJ2-3; D gene uncertain. Germline CDR1 PRHDT, CDR2 FYEKMQ (reference sequence). The CDR3 has 15 amino acids. Trimming pared 8 bases from V and 0 bases from J, leaving 15 bases between. The CDR3 loop reads CASLGRLSSTDTQYF. CDR3 DNA: TGTGCCAGCCTAGGACGGCTAAGTAGCACAGATACGCAGTATTTT.

The chain couples TRBV15 to TRBJ2-1; TRBD1 might be the D (5 bases). The V gene's germline CDR1 is LNHNV and CDR2 YYDKDF (reference sequence). CDR3 size: 15 residues. V gave up 0 bases and J gave up 8 bases, with 14 bases separating them. The CDR3 coding sequence is TGTGCCACCAGCAGAGACAAACTGGGGCCGGATGAGCAGTTCTTC. This codes for CATSRDKLGPDEQFF.